The clone carrying this T cell receptor (beta chain) was observed many times. The data belong to a study of CD8 T cell repertoires and HIV-1 epitope variants. CDR1 is LGHNA and CDR2 is YNFKEQ in the germline V gene. The trim removed 0 bases at V and 0 bases at J, leaving 3 bases unmatched. The CDR3 sequence is 17 residues long. The repertoire was sequenced with immunoSEQ multiplex PCR; TCRdb's copy has only in-frame clones and lacks some. Among 80,000 to 95,000 clones listed, roughly 81% were seen once. The chain links TRBV4-2 to TRBJ1-3, with TRBD1 matching 9 bases. The source is a male donor with HIV. Material for sequencing was uncultured baseline CD8+ T cells from peripheral blood mononuclear cells (PBMCs). This CDR3 is CASSQEVDRGSGNTIYF. In DNA form, the CDR3 reads TGTGCCAGCAGCCAAGAGGTGGACAGGGGCTCTGGAAACACCATATATTTT.